This TCR beta chain was profiled in a study of T-cell reconstitution after alpha-beta-depleted transplantation in children (dated by TCRdb to between 2015 and 2016). The study in broad terms: Using TCR repertoire profiling, the study followed T-cell immune reconstitution in a quantitative way in children after TCRalphabeta/CD19-depleted allogeneic hematopoietic cell transplantation.

Libraries were constructed by PCR. The sequencing machine was an Illumina HiSeq 2500. TCR libraries were prepared with molecular barcoding, using unique molecular identifiers to normalize TCRbeta repertoire quantification. TCRdb ran its own pipeline on the public reads, namely fastp trimming at Q25 and MiXCR clone calling, and kept in-frame beta chains. Rows with a matching CDR3 protein are joined into one entry that keeps the most common DNA and genes. This sample holds 350,000 to 500,000 distinct CDR3 sequences; 43% were observed only once. The ten largest clonotypes hold around 29% of the sample. The treatment or condition tag for this specimen amounts to: allogeneic hematopoietic cell transplantation with graft depleted of TCRalphabeta T cells and CD19 B cells. Transplant recipients were children who received TCRalphabeta/CD19-depleted allogeneic hematopoietic cell grafts. As regards this clonotype: There is no known antigen for this receptor. Per-base quality was not reported, and no clone a single base away is much larger than it.

The CDR3 runs 15 amino acids, cysteine and phenylalanine included. The read is trimmed to its CDR3 DNA, 45 bases read in frame from base 1. CDR1 and CDR2 were assigned from the germline V gene (reference sequence) as SEHNR and FQNEAQ. After removal of 2 bases from V and 7 bases from J, the junction retains 3 bases not matched to a gene. General study outcomes and caveats: In some patients, high TCRbeta diversity at day 60 was attributed to recipient T cells and intrathymic progenitors that had survived conditioning. The apparently early alphabetaT-cell count recovery about two months after transplant was reportedly dependent on only several hundred rapidly expanded clones derived from non-depleted graft cells. Hyperexpanded clone frequencies declined over subsequent months; after one year, T-cell counts and TCRbeta diversity were mostly attributed to newly produced T cells.

The TCR comes from a girl aged 2 to 9 with aplastic anemia, due to receive a stem cell transplant. The specimen comprised PBMCs, sampled before TCRalphabeta/CD19-depleted stem cell transplant. Rearrangement joined TRBV7-9 to TRBJ2-1, and 12 junction bases match TRBD2. CDR3 loop: CASSLRLAGENEQFF. The base sequence is TGTGCCAGCAGCTTACGACTAGCGGGAGAGAATGAGCAGTTCTTC.